This passage covers 8 T cell receptor beta chains from one sample sequenced in a study of cytomegalovirus exposure and HLA in healthy donors. Primers for the PCR totalled 60 Vbeta and 13 Jbeta. TCRdb keeps only in-frame clones here, not all; method: immunoSEQ multiplex PCR. The data show roughly 160,000 clones, 65% to 80% seen once. Sample: PBMCs. The receptors shown here come from a man in his forties in good health and CMV-seronegative.

Only a few counts were recorded for this clone. The rearrangement uses TRBV13 and TRBJ1-2; no clear D. The CDR3 consists of 12 residues. With 7 bases removed from V and 1 base from J, the gap between germline ends came to 7 bases. Germline loops: CDR1 PRHDT, CDR2 FYEKMQ (reference sequence). CDR3 in amino acids: CASTGDNYGYTF. In nucleotides, the CDR3 is TGTGCCAGCACCGGAGATAACTATGGCTACACCTTC.

The count of this clone is one. The chain recombines TRBV9 with TRBJ2-7; TRBD1 is a possible D gene (6 bases). CDR3 length: 13 residues. V gave up 4 bases and J gave up 3 bases, with 11 bases separating them. Germline values: CDR1 SGDLS, CDR2 YYNGEE. CDR3 residues: CASSRDTNYEQYF. The CDR3 nucleotides read TGTGCCAGCAGCCGGGACACGAACTACGAGCAGTACTTC.

The chain joins TRBV4-1 to TRBJ2-1; 7 bases align to TRBD1. Trimming removed 4 bases from V and 5 bases from J; junction bases left unmatched: 5. The CDR3 is 14 amino acids. From germline, CDR1 is MGHRA and CDR2 YSYEKL. The CDR3 DNA reads TGCGCCAGCAGCCGTTACAGGGGCGACAATGAGCAGTTCTTC. Translated, it gives CASSRYRGDNEQFF.

In this sample, this clone turned up a few times. A read error may explain this, as a much larger clone is one base away. The chain employs TRBV7-9 and TRBJ2-5; D is unresolved. Judging by the DNA end, TRBJ2-7 fits better; the J call may be wrong. This CDR3 is built from 15 residues. Germline V gene lookup returns CDR1 SEHNR and CDR2 FQNEAQ (reference sequence). The CDR3: CSSSLFSGLGYEQYF. CDR3 nucleotides: TGTTCCAGCAGCTTATTCTCCGGGTTAGGCTACGAGCAGTACTTC.

The CDR3 loop reads CASIGQGNSPLHF. CDR3 sequence (DNA): TGTGCCTCGATCGGACAGGGAAATTCACCCCTCCACTTT. V usage is TRBV30 and J usage is TRBJ1-6; TRBD1 matches 8 bases. V was clipped by 7 bases and J by 7 bases; unmatched bases: 6. Germline CDR1 is GTSNPN and CDR2 is SVGIG (reference sequence). The CDR3 is 13 residues long.

This clone was seen only once. The rearrangement uses TRBV6-6 and TRBJ2-1; TRBD2 matches 10 bases. The germline V gene encodes CDR1 MNHNY and CDR2 SVGAGI (reference sequence). The V gene end was trimmed by 6 bases and the J gene end by 7 bases; junction bases not matched to a gene: 9. The CDR3 is 15 amino acids. CDR3 sequence: CASSRSGGALNEQFF. For the CDR3, the DNA is TGTGCCAGCAGCCGGAGCGGGGGGGCCTTAAATGAGCAGTTCTTC.

The V and J genes are TRBV18 and TRBJ2-2; 9 bases agree with TRBD2. V lost 0 bases and J lost 5; bases outside the gene matches: 4. Germline CDR1 is KGHSH and CDR2 is LQKENI. CDR3 length: 16 residues. The CDR3: CASSPPGTSITGELFF. For the CDR3, the DNA is TGTGCCAGCTCACCACCCGGGACTAGCATTACCGGGGAGCTGTTTTTT.

This clone was counted only a few times. V gene TRBV11-1 combines with J gene TRBJ1-4; TRBD1 matches at 8 bases. This CDR3 has 13 residues. CDR1 is SGHAT, CDR2 FQDESV, per germline (reference sequence). The ends lost 5 bases at V and 5 bases at J; junction bases unmatched: 1. The CDR3 DNA is TGTGCCAGCAGCAGGACAGGGAATGAAAAACTGTTTTTT. As protein: CASSRTGNEKLFF.